This passage covers 25 T cell receptor beta chains from one sample sequenced in a study of spatial heterogeneity in lung cancer. TCRdb reprocessed the 5' RACE reads with MiXCR, giving one entry per CDR3 protein. The sample lists just under 1,500 distinct CDR3 sequences, 7.8% occurring once. Documented time point: sample taken at primary tumor resection. Unsorted whole RNA samples from tumor, nontumor lung or frozen PBMC were sequenced. This specimen was normal lung tissue next to the tumor, taken at surgery. The receptors were gathered from a female donor with early-stage non-small cell lung cancer.

This clonotype was seen repeatedly, ten times or more. V gene TRBV29-1 combines with J gene TRBJ1-5, with unresolved D. This CDR3 is built from 13 residues. CDR1 is SQVTM and CDR2 is ANQGSEA in the germline V gene. V was cut by 4 bases and J by 1 base, with 8 bases left in between. CDR3 bases: TGCAGCGTTGTCGTGGACAGCAATCAGCCCCAGCATTTT. Residues: CSVVVDSNQPQHF.

This clonotype ranks as medium-sized. The genes are TRBV29-1 and TRBJ1-1, with D perhaps matching TRBD1 (5 bases). Germline assignment: CDR1 SQVTM and CDR2 ANQGSEA. This CDR3 contains 13 residues. The V gene lost 5 bases and the J gene lost 0 bases, with 10 bases spanning the gap. The CDR3 sequence is CSVRTDMNTEAFF. The CDR3 DNA reads TGCAGCGTTCGGACGGACATGAACACTGAAGCTTTCTTT.

This clonotype was seen repeatedly, ten times or more. The chain joins TRBV2 to TRBJ2-7; 7 bases align to TRBD1. CDR1 SNHLY and CDR2 FYNNEI come from the germline V gene. The CDR3 extends over 16 amino acids. Trimming removed 6 bases from V and 0 bases from J; junction bases left unmatched: 11. CDR3 in DNA: TGTGCCAGCAGGACAGGGCCCACTACACTCTCCTACGAGCAGTACTTC. Amino acid sequence: CASRTGPTTLSYEQYF. The whole variable domain, filled in from reference TRBV2 and TRBJ2-7, reads EPEVTQTPSHQVTQMGQEVILRCVPISNHLYFYWYRQILGQKVEFLVSFYNNEISEKSEIFDDQFSVERPDGSNFTLKIRSTKLEDSAMYFCASRTGPTTLSYEQYFGPGTRLTVT.

This clonotype is judged large. The chain is built from TRBV18 and TRBJ2-7; D assignment may be TRBD1 or TRBD2 (5 bases each). The CDR3 spans 14 residues. Germline values: CDR1 KGHSH, CDR2 LQKENI. Between the trimmed V and J ends, which lost 4 bases and 2 bases, there was a span of 12 bases. Here the CDR3 reads CASSRDLGAYEQYF. The DNA for the CDR3 is TGTGCCAGCTCACGAGATCTGGGGGCCTACGAGCAGTACTTC.

This clonotype counts as medium-sized (0.01 to 0.1%). The V gene is TRBV20-1, the J gene TRBJ2-1; D remains ambiguous. The ends were cut back, 3 bases at V and 7 bases at J, with 4 bases in the middle. CDR1 DFQATT and CDR2 SNEGSKA come from the germline V gene (reference sequence). The CDR3 sequence is 10 residues long. The CDR3 nucleotides read TGCAGTGCTAGGGATAATGAGCAGTTCTTC. It yields the protein CSARDNEQFF.

This clonotype is classed as medium-sized. The chain joins TRBV7-2 to TRBJ1-1; 7 bases are shared with TRBD1. V lost 5 bases, J lost 5 bases, and 8 bases stayed unmatched. CDR3 size: 14 residues. Germline V gene sequence: CDR1 SGHTA, CDR2 FQGNSA. CDR3 nucleotide sequence: TGTGCCAGCAGCCCCCGACAGGGTTTAACTGAAGCTTTCTTT. Translating gives CASSPRQGLTEAFF. Looking up the rest from reference TRBV7-2 and TRBJ1-1 gives the full variable domain: GAGVSQSPSNKVTEKGKDVELRCDPISGHTALYWYRQSLGQGLEFLIYFQGNSAPDKSGLPSDRFSAERTGGSVSTLTIQRTQQEDSAVYLCASSPRQGLTEAFFGQGTRLTVV.

This chain links TRBV4-1 with TRBJ1-2, with D perhaps TRBD1 (5 bases). V dropped 2 bases and J dropped 4 bases, with 11 bases sitting between them. The CDR3 is 14 amino acids. Germline loops: CDR1 MGHRA, CDR2 YSYEKL. The CDR3 coding sequence is TGCGCCAGCAGCCAAACAGGAGGCTTCTATGGCTACACCTTC. Residues: CASSQTGGFYGYTF.

Sample share makes this clonotype large. V and J are TRBV20-1 and TRBJ2-5; 8 bases align to TRBD2. V lost 5 bases and J lost 2; bases outside the gene matches: 10. The length of the CDR3 is 15 residues. Germline assignment: CDR1 DFQATT and CDR2 SNEGSKA (reference sequence). CDR3 protein: CSAESAGALQETQYF. The CDR3 coding sequence is TGCAGTGCTGAATCAGCGGGGGCCTTACAAGAGACCCAGTACTTC.

This clonotype is deemed large. The V and J genes are TRBV20-1 and TRBJ2-5, with D maybe TRBD2 (7 bases). Germline values: CDR1 DFQATT, CDR2 SNEGSKA (reference sequence). Trimming stripped 4 bases from V and 4 bases from J, with 19 bases between. This CDR3 is built from 15 residues. DNA of the CDR3: TGCAGTGCTACTCCCGTGGGGGGGGCTGGAGAGACCCAGTACTTC. Protein sequence: CSATPVGGAGETQYF.

This clonotype is medium-sized. The rearrangement links TRBV12-3 or TRBV12-4 to TRBJ2-7; D tentatively fits TRBD1 or TRBD2 (8 bases each). Deletions cut 8 bases from V and 3 bases from J, with 20 bases between. This CDR3 contains 15 residues. CDR3 region: CASRRGGQADYEQYF. In DNA form, the CDR3 reads TGTGCCAGCCGACGGGGGGGACAGGCTGACTACGAGCAGTACTTC.

This clonotype is categorized as medium-sized. The chain links TRBV7-9 to TRBJ2-1; 10 nucleotides align to TRBD2. With V trimmed by 5 bases and J by 8 bases, 6 bases remained unmatched. Germline V lookup: CDR1 SEHNR, CDR2 FQNEAQ (reference sequence). This CDR3 spans 14 amino acids. CDR3 in amino acids: CASSKREGHDEQFF. The CDR3 DNA reads TGTGCCAGCAGCAAGCGGGAGGGCCACGATGAGCAGTTCTTC.

Sample share makes this clonotype large (0.1 to 1%). The CDR3 DNA sequence: TGTGCCAGCAGCCCAGGGACTGGCCAGACCGAGACCCAGTACTTC. This codes for CASSPGTGQTETQYF. The chain combines TRBV7-2 with TRBJ2-5; possible D gene TRBD2, 6 bases. CDR3 size: 15 residues. Germline V gene lookup returns CDR1 SGHTA and CDR2 FQGNSA. The V and J ends lost 5 bases and 5 bases respectively, with 18 bases between them.

This clonotype is categorized as medium-sized. This CDR3 reads CASSFNWDEKLFF. The CDR3 nucleotides read TGTGCCAGCAGCTTTAACTGGGATGAAAAACTGTTTTTT. The V call is TRBV5-6, the J call TRBJ1-4; D uncertain. The CDR3 contains 13 residues. CDR1 is SGHDT, CDR2 YYEEEE, per germline. Trimming took off 2 bases at V and 6 bases at J, with 8 bases between the two ends.

This clonotype is labeled as large. The J gene is TRBJ2-2, the V gene TRBV5-4; D uncertain. V was trimmed by 4 bases and J by 4 bases, leaving 11 bases between them. The CDR3 contains 14 residues. From germline, CDR1 is SGHNT and CDR2 YYREEE (reference sequence). CDR3 DNA sequence: TGTGCCAGCAGCGACCACGTTACCACCGGGGAGCTGTTTTTT. The encoded protein is CASSDHVTTGELFF.

This clonotype was counted ten times or more. The chain carries TRBV6-5 and TRBJ2-3; a possible D gene is TRBD2 (5 bases). Germline-derived CDR1 and CDR2 are MNHEY and SVGAGI. The ends were cut back, 2 bases at V and 8 bases at J, with 14 bases in the middle. CDR3 length: 14 residues. This chain's CDR3 is CASSYGLAEGTQYF. The CDR3 DNA reads as TGTGCCAGCAGTTACGGGCTAGCTGAGGGTACGCAGTATTTT.

The table lists this clonotype with a few counts. The chain links TRBV10-2 to TRBJ2-1; D remains unclear. The germline V and J ends were trimmed by 8 bases and 7 bases, with 6 bases remaining between them. Germline values: CDR1 WSHSY, CDR2 SAAADI. This CDR3 region has 10 residues. Written as DNA, the CDR3 is TGCGCCAGCTTTCTTAATGAGCAGTTCTTC. It specifies CASFLNEQFF.

By sample fraction, this clonotype is medium-sized. The V call is TRBV4-3, the J call TRBJ2-7; a weak D match, TRBD2 (5 bases). The germline gives CDR1 LGHNA, CDR2 YSLEER. CDR3 length: 14 residues. V lost 4 bases and J lost 6, with 16 bases in between. The DNA for the CDR3 is TGCGCCAGCAGCCCCGAGCCAAGTCGGGGCGAGCAGTACTTC. Translating it yields CASSPEPSRGEQYF.

Relative to its sample, this clonotype is medium-sized. This sequence joins TRBV5-1 and TRBJ2-5; D gene unclear. The CDR3 totals 13 residues. Germline lookup yields CDR1 SGHRS and CDR2 YFSETQ. V was clipped by 3 bases and J by 5 bases, with 11 bases between them. CDR3 protein: CASSYGRMETQYF. The CDR3 DNA follows: TGCGCCAGCAGCTATGGGCGGATGGAGACCCAGTACTTC.

The sample holds a few counts of this clonotype. This chain links TRBV6-2 or TRBV6-3 with TRBJ2-7; D is tentatively TRBD1 or TRBD2 (5 bases each). Trimming took 10 bases from V and 4 from J, leaving 8 bases between them. Looked up from germline, CDR1 is MNHEY and CDR2 is SVGEGT. The CDR3 is made up of 10 amino acids. CDR3 sequence: CATGTYEQYF. The DNA of the CDR3 is TGTGCCACCGGGACGTACGAGCAGTACTTC.

This clonotype is termed large. This chain joins TRBV7-8 and TRBJ1-5; no clear D. The V gene's germline CDR1 is SGHVS and CDR2 FQNEAQ. The CDR3 spans 14 residues. Trimming cost V 5 bases and J 6 bases, with 14 bases left between them. Here the CDR3 reads CASSKLTAFQPQHF. Written as DNA, the CDR3 is TGTGCCAGCAGCAAACTAACTGCGTTTCAGCCCCAGCATTTT. Together with reference TRBV7-8 and TRBJ1-5, the CDR3 gives the full variable domain: GAGVSQSPRYKVAKRGQDVALRCDPISGHVSLFWYQQALGQGPEFLTYFQNEAQLDKSGLPSDRFFAERPEGSVSTLKIQRTQQEDSAVYLCASSKLTAFQPQHFGDGTRLSIL.

This clonotype is medium-sized (0.01 to 0.1%). This chain uses TRBV5-1 with TRBJ2-6, with 10 bases identical to TRBD1. This CDR3 spans 18 amino acids. With V trimmed by 4 bases and J by 3 bases, 10 bases remained unmatched. From germline, CDR1 is SGHRS and CDR2 YFSETQ. The CDR3 region is CASSTRATGGYGANVLTF. In DNA, the CDR3 is TGCGCCAGCAGCACGAGGGCGACAGGGGGCTATGGGGCCAACGTCCTGACTTTC. Full variable domain (rest looked up from reference TRBV5-1 and TRBJ2-6): KAGVTQTPRYLIKTRGQQVTLSCSPISGHRSVSWYQQTPGQGLQFLFEYFSETQRNKGNFPGRFSGRQFSNSRSEMNVSTLELGDSALYLCASSTRATGGYGANVLTFGAGSRLTVL.

By sample fraction, this clonotype is large. V is TRBV7-8 and J is TRBJ2-2; D not certain. V dropped 1 base and J dropped 0 bases, with 15 bases sitting between them. The V gene's germline CDR1 is SGHVS and CDR2 FQNEAQ. There are 18 residues in the CDR3. The DNA for the CDR3 is TGTGCCAGCAGCTTAGTTCGGAAGGCGTCCGCGAACACCGGGGAGCTGTTTTTT. It encodes CASSLVRKASANTGELFF.

By share, this clonotype ranks as large. This chain connects TRBV20-1 to TRBJ2-7; D is undetermined. V dropped 6 bases and J dropped 0 bases, with 12 bases sitting between them. The CDR3 covers 13 residues. CDR1 is DFQATT, CDR2 SNEGSKA, per germline (reference sequence). The CDR3 sequence is CSAEDDSSYEQYF. The CDR3, as DNA: TGCAGTGCGGAAGATGACTCCTCCTACGAGCAGTACTTC.

By sample share, this clonotype is medium-sized. The chain employs TRBV29-1 and TRBJ2-3, with a weak D call TRBD1 (6 bases). Germline V gene sequence: CDR1 SQVTM, CDR2 ANQGSEA. V lost 0 bases and J lost 1, with 11 bases in between. The CDR3 is 15 amino acids. The CDR3 DNA reads TGCAGCGTTGAAGAGGGGACACAGGGCACAGATACGCAGTATTTT. Its protein is CSVEEGTQGTDTQYF.

This clonotype is medium-sized within its sample. This sequence joins TRBV6-5 and TRBJ2-1, with D perhaps assigned TRBD1 or TRBD2 (6 bases each). V lost 2 bases and J lost 8, with 10 bases in between. Germline CDR1 reads MNHEY; CDR2 reads SVGAGI. The CDR3 totals 13 residues. The chain's CDR3 is CASSYLGGHEQFF. DNA for the CDR3: TGTGCCAGCAGTTACCTAGGGGGGCATGAGCAGTTCTTC.